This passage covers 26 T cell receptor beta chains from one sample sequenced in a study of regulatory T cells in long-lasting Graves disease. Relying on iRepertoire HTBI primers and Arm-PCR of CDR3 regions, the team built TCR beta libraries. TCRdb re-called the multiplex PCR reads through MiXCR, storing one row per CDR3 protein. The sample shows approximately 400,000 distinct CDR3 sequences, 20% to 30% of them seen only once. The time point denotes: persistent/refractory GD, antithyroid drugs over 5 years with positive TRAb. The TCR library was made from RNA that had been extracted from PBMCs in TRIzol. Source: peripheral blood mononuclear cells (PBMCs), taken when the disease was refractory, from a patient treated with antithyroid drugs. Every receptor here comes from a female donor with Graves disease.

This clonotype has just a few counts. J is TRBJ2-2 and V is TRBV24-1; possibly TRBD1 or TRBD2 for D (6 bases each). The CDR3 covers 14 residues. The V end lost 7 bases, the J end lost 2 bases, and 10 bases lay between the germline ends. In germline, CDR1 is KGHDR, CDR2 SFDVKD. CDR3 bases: TGTGCCACCAGACGGGGGCCAAACACCGGGGAGCTGTTTTTT. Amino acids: CATRRGPNTGELFF.

Here the CDR3 reads CASSQGVTSGRRPKNIQYF. In DNA form, the CDR3 reads TGTGCCAGCAGCCAAGGGGTGACTAGCGGGAGGCGTCCCAAAAACATTCAGTACTTC. The chain recombines TRBV3-1 with TRBJ2-4; TRBD2 aligns across 13 bases. V dropped 1 base and J dropped 2; count of bases not matched to a gene: 8. The germline V gene encodes CDR1 LGHDT and CDR2 YNNKEL (reference sequence). The CDR3 totals 19 residues.

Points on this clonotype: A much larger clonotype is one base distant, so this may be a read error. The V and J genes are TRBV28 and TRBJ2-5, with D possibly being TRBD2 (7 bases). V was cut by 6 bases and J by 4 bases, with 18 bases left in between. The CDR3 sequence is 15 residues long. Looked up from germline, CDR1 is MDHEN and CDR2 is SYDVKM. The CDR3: CASSQGGVEVETQYF. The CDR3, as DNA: TGTGCCAGCAGCCAAGGGGGGGTCGAGGTAGAGACCCAGTACTTC.

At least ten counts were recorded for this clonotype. The CDR3 loop reads CASGGGVIPYNEQFF. For the CDR3, the DNA is TGTGCCAGCGGGGGCGGAGTGATCCCCTACAATGAGCAGTTCTTC. The chain is built from TRBV6-1 and TRBJ2-1; D might be TRBD1 (6 bases). The CDR3 covers 15 residues. The V end was cut by 8 bases, the J end by 2 bases, with 16 bases between. Per germline, CDR1 MNHNS and CDR2 SASEGT.

CDR3 loop: CAWSVGQGADEQYF. The CDR3 region has the DNA TGTGCCTGGAGTGTGGGTCAGGGGGCGGACGAGCAGTACTTC. The gene calls are TRBV30 and TRBJ2-7; 8 bases match TRBD1. Losses at the gene ends were 0 bases for V and 5 bases for J; bases not matched to a gene: 6. CDR1 and CDR2 from the germline V gene are GTSNPN and SVGIG (reference sequence). This CDR3 is built from 14 residues.

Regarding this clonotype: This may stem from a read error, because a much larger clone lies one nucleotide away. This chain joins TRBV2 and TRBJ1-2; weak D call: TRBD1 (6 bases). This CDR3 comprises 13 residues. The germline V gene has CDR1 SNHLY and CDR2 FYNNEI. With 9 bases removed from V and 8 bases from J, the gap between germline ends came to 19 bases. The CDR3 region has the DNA TGTGCCAGACTCCCGTCGGGGGCGGACGGCTACACCTTC. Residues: CARLPSGADGYTF.

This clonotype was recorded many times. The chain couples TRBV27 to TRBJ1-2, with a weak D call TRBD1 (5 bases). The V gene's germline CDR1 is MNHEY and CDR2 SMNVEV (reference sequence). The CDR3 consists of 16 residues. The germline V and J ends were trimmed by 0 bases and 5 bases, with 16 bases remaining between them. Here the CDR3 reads CASSLSGGQGGYGYTF. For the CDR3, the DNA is TGTGCCAGCAGTTTATCCGGAGGGCAGGGAGGGTATGGCTACACCTTC.

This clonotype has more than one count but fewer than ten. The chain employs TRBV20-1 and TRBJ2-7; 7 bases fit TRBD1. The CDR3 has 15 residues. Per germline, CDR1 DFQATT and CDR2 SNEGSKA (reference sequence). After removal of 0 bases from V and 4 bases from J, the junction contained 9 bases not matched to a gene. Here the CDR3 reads CSARDPRTGGYEQYF. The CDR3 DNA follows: TGCAGTGCTAGAGACCCTAGGACAGGCGGGTACGAGCAGTACTTC.

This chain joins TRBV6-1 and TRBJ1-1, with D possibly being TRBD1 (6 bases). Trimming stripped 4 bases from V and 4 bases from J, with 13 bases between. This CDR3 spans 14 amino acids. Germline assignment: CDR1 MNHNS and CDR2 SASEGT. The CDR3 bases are TGTGCCAGCAGTGCCAGGGGTTACAGCACTGAAGCTTTCTTT. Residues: CASSARGYSTEAFF.

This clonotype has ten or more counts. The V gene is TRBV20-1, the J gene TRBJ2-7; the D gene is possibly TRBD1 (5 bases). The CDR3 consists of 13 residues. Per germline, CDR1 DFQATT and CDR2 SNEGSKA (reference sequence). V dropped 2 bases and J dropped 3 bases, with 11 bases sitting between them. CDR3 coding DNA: TGCAGTGCTAGAAGCAGGGTTGGCTACGAGCAGTACTTC. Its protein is CSARSRVGYEQYF.

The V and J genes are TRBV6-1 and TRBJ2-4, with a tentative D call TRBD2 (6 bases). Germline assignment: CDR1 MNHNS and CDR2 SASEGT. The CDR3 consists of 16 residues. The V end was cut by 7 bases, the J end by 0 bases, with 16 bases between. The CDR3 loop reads CASTPRAGLAKNIQYF. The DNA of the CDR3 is TGTGCCAGCACCCCCCGGGCGGGGCTAGCCAAAAACATTCAGTACTTC.

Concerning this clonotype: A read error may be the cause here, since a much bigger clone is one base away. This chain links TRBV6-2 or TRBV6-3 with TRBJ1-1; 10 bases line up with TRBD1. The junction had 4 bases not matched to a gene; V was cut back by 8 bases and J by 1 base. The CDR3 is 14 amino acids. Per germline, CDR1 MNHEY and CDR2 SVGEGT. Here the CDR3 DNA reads TGTGCCAGCGGGCGGACAGGGGGGAACACTGAAGCTTTCTTT. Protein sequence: CASGRTGGNTEAFF.

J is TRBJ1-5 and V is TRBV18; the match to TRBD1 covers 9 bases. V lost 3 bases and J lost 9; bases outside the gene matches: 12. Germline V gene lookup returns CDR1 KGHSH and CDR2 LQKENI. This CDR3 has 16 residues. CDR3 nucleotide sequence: TGTGCCAGCTCACCGGGACAGGGTAAGGGTTCATTGCCCCAGCATTTT. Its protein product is CASSPGQGKGSLPQHF.

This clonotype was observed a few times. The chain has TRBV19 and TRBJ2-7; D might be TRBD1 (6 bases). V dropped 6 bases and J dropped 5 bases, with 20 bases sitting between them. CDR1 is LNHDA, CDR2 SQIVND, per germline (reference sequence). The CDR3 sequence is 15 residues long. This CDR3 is CASSQRWDIRDEQYF. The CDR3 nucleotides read TGTGCCAGTAGCCAACGGTGGGACATCAGAGACGAGCAGTACTTC.

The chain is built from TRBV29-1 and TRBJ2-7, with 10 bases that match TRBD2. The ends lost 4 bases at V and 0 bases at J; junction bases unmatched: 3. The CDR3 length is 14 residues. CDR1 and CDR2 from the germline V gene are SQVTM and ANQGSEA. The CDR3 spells CSVVTSGNSYEQYF. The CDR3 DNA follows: TGCAGCGTTGTAACTAGCGGGAACTCCTACGAGCAGTACTTC.

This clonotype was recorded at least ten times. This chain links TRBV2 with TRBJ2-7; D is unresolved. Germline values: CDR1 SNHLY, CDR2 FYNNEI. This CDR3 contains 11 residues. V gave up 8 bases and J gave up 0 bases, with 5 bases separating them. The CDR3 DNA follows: TGTGCCAGCCTGAGCTCCTACGAGCAGTACTTC. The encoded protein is CASLSSYEQYF.

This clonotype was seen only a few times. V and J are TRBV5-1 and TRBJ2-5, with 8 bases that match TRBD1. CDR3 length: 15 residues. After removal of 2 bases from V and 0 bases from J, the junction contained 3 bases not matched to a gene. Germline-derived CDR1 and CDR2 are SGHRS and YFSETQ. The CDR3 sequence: CASSFWTGYQETQYF. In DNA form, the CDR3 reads TGCGCCAGCAGCTTCTGGACAGGGTACCAAGAGACCCAGTACTTC.

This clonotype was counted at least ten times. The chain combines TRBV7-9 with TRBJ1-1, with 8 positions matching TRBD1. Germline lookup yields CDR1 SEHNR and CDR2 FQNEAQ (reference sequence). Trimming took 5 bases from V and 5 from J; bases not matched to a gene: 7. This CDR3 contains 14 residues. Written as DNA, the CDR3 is TGTGCCAGCAGCCAGACAACAGGGGGTACTGAAGCTTTCTTT. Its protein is CASSQTTGGTEAFF.

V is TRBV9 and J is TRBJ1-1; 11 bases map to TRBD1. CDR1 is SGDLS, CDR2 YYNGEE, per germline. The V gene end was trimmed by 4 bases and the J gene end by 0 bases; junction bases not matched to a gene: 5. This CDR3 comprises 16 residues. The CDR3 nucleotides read TGTGCCAGCAGCCCGAGGACAGGGGGCATGAACACTGAAGCTTTCTTT. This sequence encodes CASSPRTGGMNTEAFF.

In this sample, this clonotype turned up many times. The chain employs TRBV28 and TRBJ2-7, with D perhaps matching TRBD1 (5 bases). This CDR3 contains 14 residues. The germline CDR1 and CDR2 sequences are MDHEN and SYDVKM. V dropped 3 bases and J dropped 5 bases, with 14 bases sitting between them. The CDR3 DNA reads TGTGCCAGCAGTTTGGCGGCAGGGTCTAACGAGCAGTACTTC. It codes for CASSLAAGSNEQYF. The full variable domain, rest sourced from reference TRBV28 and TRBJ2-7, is DVKVTQSSRYLVKRTGEKVFLECVQDMDHENMFWYRQDPGLGLRLIYFSYDVKMKEKGDIPEGYSVSREKKERFSLILESASTNQTSMYLCASSLAAGSNEQYFGPGTRLTVT.

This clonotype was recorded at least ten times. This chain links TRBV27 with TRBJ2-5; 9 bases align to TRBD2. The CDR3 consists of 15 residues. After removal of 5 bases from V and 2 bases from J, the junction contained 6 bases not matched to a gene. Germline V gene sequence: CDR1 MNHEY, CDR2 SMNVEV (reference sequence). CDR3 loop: CASSPRTSAQETQYF. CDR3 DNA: TGTGCCAGCAGTCCCAGGACTAGCGCACAAGAGACCCAGTACTTC.

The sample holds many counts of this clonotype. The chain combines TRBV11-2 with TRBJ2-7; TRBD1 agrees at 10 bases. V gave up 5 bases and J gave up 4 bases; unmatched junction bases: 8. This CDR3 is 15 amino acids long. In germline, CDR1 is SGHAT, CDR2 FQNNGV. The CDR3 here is CASSAKWTGGYEQYF. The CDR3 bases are TGTGCCAGCAGCGCCAAATGGACAGGGGGTTACGAGCAGTACTTC.

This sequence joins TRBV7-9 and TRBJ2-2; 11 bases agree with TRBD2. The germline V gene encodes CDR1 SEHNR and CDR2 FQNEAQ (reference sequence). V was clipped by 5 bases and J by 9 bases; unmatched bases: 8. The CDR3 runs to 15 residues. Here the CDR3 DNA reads TGTGCCAGCAGCCCCACCGGGACTAGCGGACGGGAGCTGTTTTTT. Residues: CASSPTGTSGRELFF.

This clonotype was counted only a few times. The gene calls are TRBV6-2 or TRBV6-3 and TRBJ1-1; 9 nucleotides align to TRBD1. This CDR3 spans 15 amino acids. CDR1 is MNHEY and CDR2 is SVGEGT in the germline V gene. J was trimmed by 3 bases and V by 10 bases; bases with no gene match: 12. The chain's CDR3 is CATRSLGQGYTEAFF. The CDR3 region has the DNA TGTGCCACCCGGTCCTTGGGACAGGGTTACACTGAAGCTTTCTTT.

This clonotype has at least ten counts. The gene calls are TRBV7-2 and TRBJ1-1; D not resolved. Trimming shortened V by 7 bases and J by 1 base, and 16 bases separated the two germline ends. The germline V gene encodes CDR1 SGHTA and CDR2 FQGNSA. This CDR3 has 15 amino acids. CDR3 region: CASNFRGTRNTEAFF. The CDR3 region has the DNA TGTGCCAGCAACTTCAGAGGAACAAGGAACACTGAAGCTTTCTTT. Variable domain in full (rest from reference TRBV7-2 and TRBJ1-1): GAGVSQSPSNKVTEKGKDVELRCDPISGHTALYWYRQSLGQGLEFLIYFQGNSAPDKSGLPSDRFSAERTGGSVSTLTIQRTQQEDSAVYLCASNFRGTRNTEAFFGQGTRLTVV.

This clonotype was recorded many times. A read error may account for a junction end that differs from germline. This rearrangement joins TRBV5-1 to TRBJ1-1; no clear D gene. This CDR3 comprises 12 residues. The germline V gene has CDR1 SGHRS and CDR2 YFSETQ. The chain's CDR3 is CASSSGNTEAFF. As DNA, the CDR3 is TGTGCCAGCAGTTCCGGTAACACTGAAGCTTTCTTT. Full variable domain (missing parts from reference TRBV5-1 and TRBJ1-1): KAGVTQTPRYLIKTRGQQVTLSCSPISGHRSVSWYQQTPGQGLQFLFEYFSETQRNKGNFPGRFSGRQFSNSRSEMNVSTLELGDSALYLCASSSGNTEAFFGQGTRLTVV.